The clone carrying this T cell receptor beta chain was observed a single time. The sample's time point: baseline, week 1 (first vaccination visit). The treatment denotes: pre-vaccination baseline after standard-of-care therapy. Those who donated had recent WHO grade 3 or 4 IDH1-mutant, ATRX-lost astrocytomas. This sample was included in a study of a mutant IDH1 vaccine in newly diagnosed glioma. Across the study: Treated patients, averaging around 40 years, were around 62% male and roughly 38% female. Patients previously underwent radiotherapy, temozolomide, or both, and most underwent both.

Trimming took 1 base from V and 1 from J, leaving 5 bases between them. From germline, CDR1 is SGHTA and CDR2 FQGNSA. The CDR3 is 14 amino acids. Assay used: immunoSEQ multiplex PCR; TCRdb lists only in-frame clones, some missing. Of about 96,000 clones in the sample, roughly 78% were seen once. The rearrangement uses TRBV7-2 and TRBJ2-4; D ambiguous. The clonotype was recovered from a man aged 35 to 55 with glioma. Sequencing was performed on PBMCs, taken from a glioma patient treated with radiotherapy, temozolomide or both. CDR3 DNA: TGTGCCAGCAGCTTAGTCCCCGCCAAAAACATTCAGTACTTC. Translating gives CASSLVPAKNIQYF.